This is a list of T cell receptor beta chains from one sample in a study of T-cell reconstitution after alpha-beta-depleted transplantation in children. A single record per CDR3 protein comes from TCRdb applying MiXCR to the PCR reads. The sample holds about 500,000 distinct CDR3 sequences; about an eighth are singletons and the top ten take around 15%. Sequenced material: PBMCs, mostly from graft donor cells, taken 180 days after TCRalphabeta/CD19-depleted stem cell transplant. The receptor set was obtained from a female patient aged 2-15 years who had a stem cell transplant for aplastic anemia, so the T cells may come from the graft donor. The CDR3 runs from the conserved cysteine through the conserved F or W. D genes are given only for firm matches. Size is omitted from some rows. Given values are once, few, many or a class for expanded clones.

size: .
D: .
V: TRBV7-3
J: TRBJ1-2
DNA: TGTGCCAGCAGCCGAATAGGAGGCTACACCTTC
CDR3: CASSRIGGYTF

size: .
D: TRBD1
V: TRBV24-1
J: TRBJ2-1
DNA: TGTGCCACCATGGGCAGGGGGCTGAATGAGCAGTTCTTC
CDR3: CATMGRGLNEQFF

size: .
D: TRBD2
V: TRBV5-1
J: TRBJ2-5
DNA: TGCGCCAGCAGCTTGGGAACCAGCGGGAGGCCCCAAGAGACCCAGTACTTC
CDR3: CASSLGTSGRPQETQYF

size: many
D: .
V: TRBV12-5
J: TRBJ1-5
DNA: TGTGCTAGTGGTCAGGTAGGGGCGAATCAGCCCCAGCATTTT
CDR3: CASGQVGANQPQHF

size: many
D: TRBD2
V: TRBV7-2
J: TRBJ2-1
DNA: TGTGCCAGCAGCGCTACCGGGACTAGCGGCCACAATGAGCAGTTCTTC
CDR3: CASSATGTSGHNEQFF

size: many
D: .
V: TRBV15
J: TRBJ1-5
DNA: TGTGCCACCAGCCCAGGGGCGGTTTATCAGCCCCAGCATTTT
CDR3: CATSPGAVYQPQHF

size: few
D: TRBD1
V: TRBV5-6
J: TRBJ2-7
DNA: TGTGCCAGCAGCAAGCCCGGGACAGGTTCTTACGAGCAGTACTTC
CDR3: CASSKPGTGSYEQYF

size: .
D: .
V: TRBV7-9
J: TRBJ2-7
DNA: TGTGCCAGCAGCCCCACTTCGTTCGGGACAATGAAGGGCGAGCAGTACTTC
CDR3: CASSPTSFGTMKGEQYF

size: few
D: TRBD2
V: TRBV20-1
J: TRBJ2-1
DNA: TGCAGTGCTAGGGTTAGCGGGAGCGGGGCGTACAATGAGCAGTTCTTC
CDR3: CSARVSGSGAYNEQFF

size: few
D: .
V: TRBV7-3
J: TRBJ1-6
DNA: TGTGCCAGCAGCTCGGGACGTAATTCACCCCTCCACTTT
CDR3: CASSSGRNSPLHF

size: few
D: .
V: TRBV7-3
J: TRBJ1-2
DNA: TGTGCCAGCAGCGCCGGGGGGGGCATAGGTGGCTACACCTTC
CDR3: CASSAGGGIGGYTF

size: .
D: TRBD2
V: TRBV4-1
J: TRBJ2-3
DNA: TGCGCCAGCAGCCTCCGGGACAGTGGGCCGCCGGGACTAGCGGTCCCGGATACGCAGTATTTT
CDR3: CASSLRDSGPPGLAVPDTQYF

size: .
D: .
V: TRBV19
J: TRBJ1-1
DNA: TGTGCCAGTAGTAATCCGGCCAGGAGGGTTGCTGAAGCTTTCTTT
CDR3: CASSNPARRVAEAFF

size: .
D: TRBD2
V: TRBV12-3/TRBV12-4
J: TRBJ2-1
DNA: TGTGCCAGCAGTCTCTTGCGGGAGGCGAGCTCCTACAATGAGCAGTTCTTC
CDR3: CASSLLREASSYNEQFF

size: few
D: .
V: TRBV6-6
J: TRBJ2-2
DNA: TGTGCCAGCAGTTACTGGGACACCGGGGAGCTGTTTTTT
CDR3: CASSYWDTGELFF

size: few
D: .
V: TRBV5-1
J: TRBJ2-7
DNA: TGCGCCAGCAGCTTGGCCGCTCACATAGCCTCATCCTACGAGCAGTACTTC
CDR3: CASSLAAHIASSYEQYF

size: .
D: .
V: TRBV5-1
J: TRBJ1-4
DNA: TGCGCCAGCAGCTTGATGGACGCCGCGGATGAAAAACTGTTTTTT
CDR3: CASSLMDAADEKLFF

size: few
D: TRBD2
V: TRBV29-1
J: TRBJ2-1
DNA: TGCAGCGTTGGCGGGCGGGAGTGGGACAATGAGCAGTTCTTC
CDR3: CSVGGREWDNEQFF

size: .
D: TRBD2
V: TRBV12-3/TRBV12-4
J: TRBJ2-2
DNA: TGTGCCAGCAGTCGTAGCGGGAGAGGCACCGGGGAGCTGTTTTTT
CDR3: CASSRSGRGTGELFF

size: .
D: .
V: TRBV7-7
J: TRBJ1-1
DNA: TGTGCCAGCAGCTCCCCCCGAGGGGAATGGAACACTGAAGCTTTCTTT
CDR3: CASSSPRGEWNTEAFF

size: .
D: TRBD1
V: TRBV29-1
J: TRBJ1-1
DNA: TGCAGCGTGAAGGGGGCCACTGAAGCTTTCTTT
CDR3: CSVKGATEAFF

size: .
D: .
V: TRBV12-3/TRBV12-4
J: TRBJ2-2
DNA: TGTGCCAGCAGCCCTCGGGGCAGAGTAATCCCGAACACCGGGGAGCTGTTTTTT
CDR3: CASSPRGRVIPNTGELFF

size: few
D: TRBD1
V: TRBV28
J: TRBJ1-2
DNA: TGTGCCAGCAGAACCTCCGGGACAGGAGATGGCTACACCTTC
CDR3: CASRTSGTGDGYTF

size: many
D: TRBD1
V: TRBV7-2
J: TRBJ1-5
DNA: TGTGCCAGCAGCCCCGGGACAGGGTATGGACAGCCCCAGCATTTT
CDR3: CASSPGTGYGQPQHF

size: few
D: TRBD2
V: TRBV20-1
J: TRBJ2-1
DNA: TGCAGTGCGTACGGGACTAGCGCCTACAATGAGCAGTTCTTC
CDR3: CSAYGTSAYNEQFF

size: few
D: TRBD1
V: TRBV18
J: TRBJ2-7
DNA: TGTGCCAGCTCACCACCAGGGACAGACTTTTTTCCCCAGTACTTC
CDR3: CASSPPGTDFFPQYF

size: .
D: .
V: TRBV29-1
J: TRBJ1-1
DNA: TGCAGCGTTGACAAGGGGTGGGGCTTCGACACTGAAGCTTTCTTT
CDR3: CSVDKGWGFDTEAFF

size: many
D: TRBD2
V: TRBV7-8
J: TRBJ2-1
DNA: TGTGCCAGCAGCTGGGCCGGGACTAGGGGAAATGAGCAGTTCTTC
CDR3: CASSWAGTRGNEQFF

size: few
D: .
V: TRBV5-1
J: TRBJ2-1
DNA: TGCGCCAGCAGCTTGAGTCCTGGGGTCAGTATCCACAATGAGCAGTTCTTC
CDR3: CASSLSPGVSIHNEQFF

size: .
D: .
V: TRBV7-2
J: TRBJ2-5
DNA: TGTGCCAGCACCCAATCGGCTAAAGAGACCCAGTACTTC
CDR3: CASTQSAKETQYF

size: .
D: .
V: TRBV14
J: TRBJ2-2
DNA: TGTGCCAGCAGCCGTGCCAGGGCGAACACCGGGGAGCTGTTTTTT
CDR3: CASSRARANTGELFF

size: few
D: .
V: TRBV5-1
J: TRBJ1-1
DNA: TGCGCCAGCAGCTGGGGGACGGGCCCAGGGCCCCCTGAAGCTTTCTTT
CDR3: CASSWGTGPGPPEAFF

size: .
D: TRBD2
V: TRBV3-1
J: TRBJ2-4
DNA: TGTGCCAGCAGCCCGCACCGGGGGGACAAAAACATTCAGTACTTC
CDR3: CASSPHRGDKNIQYF

size: .
D: .
V: TRBV4-2
J: TRBJ2-1
DNA: TGTGCCAGCAGCCAAAAGGCCCCGAGCAATGAGCAGTTCTTC
CDR3: CASSQKAPSNEQFF

size: .
D: .
V: TRBV19
J: TRBJ1-4
DNA: TGTGCCAGTAACAACAGGGATAATGAAAAACTGTTTTTT
CDR3: CASNNRDNEKLFF

size: few
D: .
V: TRBV4-1
J: TRBJ1-2
DNA: TGCGCCAGCAGCCAAGTAATCGCCCTCGAGGGACTCTATGGCTACACCTTC
CDR3: CASSQVIALEGLYGYTF

size: many
D: .
V: TRBV4-3
J: TRBJ1-3
DNA: TGCGCCAGCAGCCAAGATCGGTGGGGTGGAAACACCATATATTTT
CDR3: CASSQDRWGGNTIYF

size: few
D: TRBD1
V: TRBV5-8
J: TRBJ2-5
DNA: TGTGCCAGCAGCTTGGGACAGGGGCAAATACAAGAGACCCAGTACTTC
CDR3: CASSLGQGQIQETQYF

size: few
D: .
V: TRBV9
J: TRBJ2-2
DNA: TGTGCCAGCAGCCAATTTGACAGGACCGGGGAGCTGTTTTTT
CDR3: CASSQFDRTGELFF

size: .
D: TRBD1
V: TRBV5-1
J: TRBJ2-3
DNA: TGCGCCAGCAGCCAGGACAGGGTAGAAGATACGCAGTATTTT
CDR3: CASSQDRVEDTQYF

size: few
D: TRBD2
V: TRBV7-2
J: TRBJ2-5
DNA: TGTGCCAGCAGCCCGCCCGGGACTAGAGGTTACTTC
CDR3: CASSPPGTRGYF

size: many
D: TRBD2
V: TRBV5-1
J: TRBJ2-5
DNA: TGCGCCAGCAGCTTCCAGCGGGACCGTCAAGAGACCCAGTACTTC
CDR3: CASSFQRDRQETQYF

size: .
D: TRBD2
V: TRBV3-1
J: TRBJ2-7
DNA: TGTGCCTCCAGCCAAGCCCCCCCGACTAGCCCTCGGGACGAGCAGTACTTC
CDR3: CASSQAPPTSPRDEQYF

size: .
D: .
V: TRBV28
J: TRBJ1-2
DNA: TGTGCCAGCAGCTCCCCCGGGACGAGAACTAACTATGGCTACACCTTC
CDR3: CASSSPGTRTNYGYTF

size: .
D: TRBD2
V: TRBV27
J: TRBJ2-3
DNA: TGTGCCAGCAGTTCCCCGGGACTAGTCTCATTAGATACGCAGTATTTT
CDR3: CASSSPGLVSLDTQYF

size: few
D: .
V: TRBV24-1
J: TRBJ2-1
DNA: TGTGCCACCAGTGACGGGCTAGATGACAATGAGCAGTTCTTC
CDR3: CATSDGLDDNEQFF

size: .
D: .
V: TRBV25-1
J: TRBJ1-5
DNA: TGTGCCAGCAGTGATACTACAGGGTTCCAGCCCCAGCATTTT
CDR3: CASSDTTGFQPQHF

size: few
D: .
V: TRBV10-3
J: TRBJ2-3
DNA: TGTGCCATCAGTGACCGCTCAGGGACAGATACGCAGTATTTT
CDR3: CAISDRSGTDTQYF

size: many
D: TRBD1
V: TRBV29-1
J: TRBJ1-4
DNA: TGCAGCGTTACAGGGGGAAATGAAAAACTGTTTTTT
CDR3: CSVTGGNEKLFF

size: .
D: .
V: TRBV6-2/TRBV6-3
J: TRBJ1-5
DNA: TGTGCCAGCAGTCACGGAGAGACAAGGGCCTGGGATACGCCCCAGCATTTT
CDR3: CASSHGETRAWDTPQHF

size: many
D: .
V: TRBV9
J: TRBJ1-1
DNA: TGTGCCAGCAGCGGACCGGGGAACACTGAAGCTTTCTTT
CDR3: CASSGPGNTEAFF

size: few
D: TRBD1
V: TRBV2
J: TRBJ1-1
DNA: TGTGCCAGCAGGGCACAGGGGATGAACACTGAAGCTTTCTTT
CDR3: CASRAQGMNTEAFF

size: .
D: TRBD1
V: TRBV5-5
J: TRBJ1-6
DNA: TGTGCCAGCAGCTTGGACCCGGGACAGACAAATTCACCCCTCCACTTT
CDR3: CASSLDPGQTNSPLHF

size: .
D: TRBD2
V: TRBV14
J: TRBJ2-7
DNA: TGTGCCAGCAGCCAACCTCGTGAGGGTCAGCGGGATTACGAGCAGTACTTC
CDR3: CASSQPREGQRDYEQYF

size: .
D: .
V: TRBV10-3
J: TRBJ1-3
DNA: TGTGCCATCAGTGCCTGGAGGTCCTCTGGAAACACCATATATTTT
CDR3: CAISAWRSSGNTIYF

size: few
D: TRBD1
V: TRBV7-2
J: TRBJ1-5
DNA: TGTGCCAGCAGCTGGACAGGGGTTAATAGCAATCAGCCCCAGCATTTT
CDR3: CASSWTGVNSNQPQHF

size: few
D: .
V: TRBV20-1
J: TRBJ2-7
DNA: TGCAGTGCTAGTCCGCTAGCCCGCCCCTCTTACGAGCAGTACTTC
CDR3: CSASPLARPSYEQYF

size: few
D: .
V: TRBV28
J: TRBJ1-5
DNA: TGTGCCAGCAGTTTAGGGTCGGCGTATCAGCCCCAGCATTTT
CDR3: CASSLGSAYQPQHF

size: .
D: .
V: TRBV6-2/TRBV6-3
J: TRBJ1-1
DNA: TGTGCCAGCAGTTACCCAGCGGGGGGCACTGAAGCTTTCTTT
CDR3: CASSYPAGGTEAFF